This entry concerns a single T cell receptor beta chain. This sample was taken from a study of blood T cell repertoires in COVID-19. CDR1 MGHRA and CDR2 YSYEKL come from the germline V gene. The V segment lost 0 bases and the J segment 10 bases; nucleotides outside the gene matches: 5. The CDR3 loop spans 14 amino acids. Assay used: immunoSEQ multiplex PCR; TCRdb lists only in-frame clones, some missing. Here the sample spans more than 150,000 clones, 60% to 80% being singletons. Sequencing was carried out using PBMCs or T cells enriched from blood (not recorded which). This receptor was identified in a woman between 45 and 60 years old who had recovered from COVID-19. The chain combines TRBV4-1 with TRBJ2-1; 8 positions match TRBD2. The CDR3 region is CASSQDLGLGEQFF. In DNA, the CDR3 is TGCGCCAGCAGCCAAGACTTGGGACTAGGAGAGCAGTTCTTC.